The source of this T cell receptor beta chain is a study of blood T cells in healthy people across ages (dated by TCRdb to between 2015 and 2016). Looking at the study overall: Template switching captured roughly one uniquely barcoded TCR beta cDNA molecule per two T cells in model experiments. Using deep sequencing normalized with unique cDNA molecular identifiers, the study measured how TCR beta repertoire diversity changes with age. Four age groups were formed from the donors: young (average roughly 15 years), middle-aged (approximately 41), aged (roughly 59) and long-lived (more than 75). The study analyzed two additional independent replicas of 1 million unique cDNA reads from the same blood draw for two donors, one aged 18 to 29 and one aged 80 or older. Broader findings and caveats from the paper: There was a strong correlation between observed TCR beta diversity and the percentage of naive T cells measured by flow cytometry. Estimates of total diversity based on one million sequenced T cells were regarded as lower bounds and as underestimates. Conclusive comparison of naive and antigen-experienced compartments was prevented by the profiling of bulk unsorted PBMCs. As age increased, observed TCR beta diversity per million T cells dropped in a roughly linear way, and a significant reduction was already evident by age 40. Donor CMV infection status was unknown, potentially confounding age-related changes in expanded clonotypes. Compared with the aged group, the long-lived group had more naive CD4+ T cells, fewer expanded clones and increased TCR diversity, a pattern suggesting age selection.

Systemically healthy Caucasian individuals from Russia, some 38 in total and aged roughly 6 to 100 years, were included as donors. Each donor gave 8 to 10 milliliters of peripheral blood, drawn into EDTA-treated Vacutainer tubes. Ficoll-Paque density-gradient centrifugation was used to isolate PBMCs, with at least 6.5 million per sample. Total RNA, at least 6 micrograms per sample, was extracted from PBMCs with Trizol reagent. Naive CD45RAhigh/CD27high T cell percentages were measured by flow cytometry on a PBMC aliquot from every donor. V lost 4 bases and J lost 7 bases; the stretch between them is 17 bases long. From the germline V gene, CDR1 is SGHTA and CDR2 is FQGNSA. The CDR3 covers 15 residues, taking in both the cysteine and the phenylalanine. Kept here is only the CDR3 DNA, which spans 45 bases and is read in frame from base 1. There are a few counts of this clonotype. Its antigen is still unknown. Base-call qualities are not available, and no considerably larger clone is one nucleotide away.

Library method: 5' RACE. The reads were generated on an Illumina HiSeq 2500. The second PCR ran for about 6 to 11 cycles and used a J-beta primer mix along with a sample-barcoded 5' primer. Each TCR beta cDNA molecule received a unique molecular identifier from a template-switch 5' adaptor carrying 12 random nucleotides. Each sample yielded at least 2.5 million CDR3-containing paired-end reads. All of the RNA was converted into first-strand cDNA using the Mint cDNA synthesis kit, with a TRBC-specific oligonucleotide serving as the primer. After uracil-DNA glycosylase treatment, a first 18-cycle PCR used universal primers M1SS and BC2_uni_R on all cDNA. For the original study's pipeline: For normalization, 1 million high-quality reads were randomly selected from each sample, with every read carrying a distinct molecular identifier. Instead of being binned into consensus sequences, reads with shared molecular identifiers were discarded. MiTCR, set to a Q25 quality threshold and the strictest error-elimination algorithm, was used for CDR3 identification, clonotype clustering and error correction. A nonparametric unseen species model with Euler transformation was used to estimate a lower bound on total TCR beta diversity. The public reads were reprocessed in TCRdb via fastp at Q25 and MiXCR, keeping in-frame beta chains. CDR3 protein duplicates are merged, each entry listing the most common genes and DNA. These V and J calls derive from TCRdb rather than the authors' analysis. The sample data list just under 550,000 distinct CDR3 sequences, and 20% to 30% of these were observed just once. Jointly, the top ten make up around 10% of the sample.

This sample was shared with a second study, whose subject was T cells of mothers and their children. As noted in the second study: Donors were nine systemically healthy Caucasian individuals: three mothers and their six children. cDNA synthesis consumed the entire amount of extracted RNA, loaded at about 1.5 ug RNA in each 15 ul reaction. In the second PCR, the M1S primer introduced both the sample barcodes and 2-4 random nucleotides. More than 8 million TCR beta CDR3 reads were obtained from each mother, and some 3.3 million reads were obtained from each child. Thymic selection similarly shapes TCR recombination output in related and unrelated pairs, with minor effect from inherited differences. Normalized repertoire overlap in related mother-child pairs was always slightly higher than in unrelated mother-child pairs, but the difference was never significant. Persistent microchimeric T cell clones were not detected, at a sensitivity of roughly 100 clones per million clonotypes. In the study, deep NGS was used to compare the TCR beta repertoires of mothers and children, and features distinguishing related mother-child pairs from unrelated individuals were sought. The mean age was roughly 40 +/- 4 years for the mothers and approximately 11 +/- 4 years for the children. After adapter ligation was performed with NEBNext reagents, the libraries were sequenced on an Illumina HiSeq 2000 with 100+100 nt paired-end reads. To prevent cross-contamination, the mother and child libraries were prepared one month apart and sequenced in separate runs. Between about 500,000 and 2,300,000 distinct TCR beta clonotypes were identified per donor. Naive TCR beta clonotypes were estimated from low-frequency clonotypes matched to each donor's FACS-determined naive share, without sorting.

The chain couples TRBV7-2 to TRBJ2-1; the D region possibly corresponds to TRBD1 (5 bases align). Sequencing used blood. This receptor was obtained from a boy aged 10-17 years in good health. This receptor has the CDR3 CASSSDRNRANEQFF. The DNA is as follows: TGTGCCAGCAGCTCCGACAGAAACAGAGCAAATGAGCAGTTCTTC.